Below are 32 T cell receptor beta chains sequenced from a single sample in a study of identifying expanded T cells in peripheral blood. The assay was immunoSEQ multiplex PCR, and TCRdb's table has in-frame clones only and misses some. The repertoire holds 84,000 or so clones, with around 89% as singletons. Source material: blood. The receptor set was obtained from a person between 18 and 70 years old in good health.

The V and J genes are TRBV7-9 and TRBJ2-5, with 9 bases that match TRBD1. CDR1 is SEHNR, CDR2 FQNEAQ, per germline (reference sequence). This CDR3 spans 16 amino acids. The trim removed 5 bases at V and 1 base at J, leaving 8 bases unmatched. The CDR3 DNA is TGTGCCAGCAGCGATTATTGGGACAGGGTCCAAGAGACCCAGTACTTC. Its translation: CASSDYWDRVQETQYF. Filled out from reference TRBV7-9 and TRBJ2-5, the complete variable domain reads DTGVSQNPRHKITKRGQNVTFRCDPISEHNRLYWYRQTLGQGPEFLTYFQNEAQLEKSRLLSDRFSAERPKGSFSTLEIQRTEQGDSAMYLCASSDYWDRVQETQYFGPGTRLLVL.

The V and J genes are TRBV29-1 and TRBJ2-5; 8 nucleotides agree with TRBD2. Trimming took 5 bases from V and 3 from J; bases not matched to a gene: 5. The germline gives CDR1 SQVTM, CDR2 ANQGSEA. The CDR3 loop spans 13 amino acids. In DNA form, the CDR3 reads TGCAGCGTTTCCGGCGGGGGGAAAGAGACCCAGTACTTC. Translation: CSVSGGGKETQYF.

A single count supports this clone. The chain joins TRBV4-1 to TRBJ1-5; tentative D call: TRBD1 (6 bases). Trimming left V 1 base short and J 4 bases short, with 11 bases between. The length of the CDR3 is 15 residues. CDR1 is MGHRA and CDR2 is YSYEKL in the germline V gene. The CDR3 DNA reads TGCGCCAGCAGCCAAGCAGGCCAGGGGAATCAGCCCCAGCATTTT. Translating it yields CASSQAGQGNQPQHF.

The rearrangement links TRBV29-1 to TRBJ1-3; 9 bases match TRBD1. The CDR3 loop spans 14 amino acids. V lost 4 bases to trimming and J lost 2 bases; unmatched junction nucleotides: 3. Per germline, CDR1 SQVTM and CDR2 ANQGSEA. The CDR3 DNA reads TGCAGCGTTGCCCGGGACAGGGCTGGAAACACCATATATTTT. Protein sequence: CSVARDRAGNTIYF.

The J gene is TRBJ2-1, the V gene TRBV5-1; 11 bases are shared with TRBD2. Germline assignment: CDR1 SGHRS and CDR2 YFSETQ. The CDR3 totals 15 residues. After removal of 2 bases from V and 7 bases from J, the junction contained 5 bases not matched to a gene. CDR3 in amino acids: CASSFSGGAINEQFF. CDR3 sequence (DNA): TGCGCCAGCAGCTTTAGCGGGGGGGCCATAAATGAGCAGTTCTTC.

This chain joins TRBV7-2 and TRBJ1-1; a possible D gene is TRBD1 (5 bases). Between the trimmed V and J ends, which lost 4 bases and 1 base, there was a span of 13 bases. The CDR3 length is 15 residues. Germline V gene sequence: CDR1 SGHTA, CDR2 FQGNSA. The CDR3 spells CASSYAGPPNTEAFF. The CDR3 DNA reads TGTGCCAGCAGCTACGCGGGACCCCCGAACACTGAAGCTTTCTTT.

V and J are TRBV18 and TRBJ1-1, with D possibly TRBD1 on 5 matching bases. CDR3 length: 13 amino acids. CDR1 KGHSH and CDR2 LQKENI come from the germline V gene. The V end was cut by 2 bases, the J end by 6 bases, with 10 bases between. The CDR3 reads CASSPVGAPEAFF. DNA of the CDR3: TGTGCCAGCTCACCAGTTGGGGCCCCTGAAGCTTTCTTT.

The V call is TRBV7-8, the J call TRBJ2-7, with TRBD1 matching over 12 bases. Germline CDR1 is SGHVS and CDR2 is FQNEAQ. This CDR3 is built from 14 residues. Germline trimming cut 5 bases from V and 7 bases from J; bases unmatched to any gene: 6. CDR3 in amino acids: CASSDRDRGQEQYF. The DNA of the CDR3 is TGTGCCAGCAGCGATCGGGACAGGGGGCAGGAGCAGTACTTC.

CDR3 in amino acids: CASSIRVEAFF. The DNA for the CDR3 is TGTGCCAGTAGTATCCGCGTCGAAGCTTTCTTT. V usage is TRBV19 and J usage is TRBJ1-1, with D uncertain. CDR3 length equals 11 residues. Germline lookup yields CDR1 LNHDA and CDR2 SQIVND (reference sequence). V was cut by 3 bases and J by 8 bases, with 7 bases left in between.

CDR3 protein: CASSQIAGGPYEQYF. CDR3 in DNA: TGCGCCAGCAGCCAGATAGCGGGAGGGCCCTACGAGCAGTACTTC. This sequence joins TRBV4-3 and TRBJ2-7; 11 nucleotides agree with TRBD2. The CDR3 loop spans 15 amino acids. From germline, CDR1 is LGHNA and CDR2 YSLEER. V lost 3 bases, J lost 2 bases, and 3 bases stayed unmatched.

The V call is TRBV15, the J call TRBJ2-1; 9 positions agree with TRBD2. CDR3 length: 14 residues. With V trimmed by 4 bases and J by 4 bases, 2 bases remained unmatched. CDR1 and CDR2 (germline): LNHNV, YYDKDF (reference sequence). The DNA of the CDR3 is TGTGCCACCAGCACAAGCGGGGGGTACAATGAGCAGTTCTTC. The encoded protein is CATSTSGGYNEQFF.

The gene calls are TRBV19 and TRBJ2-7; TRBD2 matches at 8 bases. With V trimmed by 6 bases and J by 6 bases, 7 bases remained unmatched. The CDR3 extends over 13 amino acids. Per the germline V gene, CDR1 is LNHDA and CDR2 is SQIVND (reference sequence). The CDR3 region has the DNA TGTGCCAGTAGCACCCCGAGCGGGAGCGAGCAGTACTTC. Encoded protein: CASSTPSGSEQYF.

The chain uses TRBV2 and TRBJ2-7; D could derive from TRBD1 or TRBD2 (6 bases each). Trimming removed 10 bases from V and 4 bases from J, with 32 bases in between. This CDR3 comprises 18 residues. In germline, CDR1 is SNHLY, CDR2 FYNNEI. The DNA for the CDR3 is TGTGCCACATCGATGGTTGGGCGTAGGACTGGAGGGGGATACGAGCAGTACTTC. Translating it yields CATSMVGRRTGGGYEQYF. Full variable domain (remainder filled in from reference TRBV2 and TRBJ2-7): EPEVTQTPSHQVTQMGQEVILRCVPISNHLYFYWYRQILGQKVEFLVSFYNNEISEKSEIFDDQFSVERPDGSNFTLKIRSTKLEDSAMYFCATSMVGRRTGGGYEQYFGPGTRLTVT.

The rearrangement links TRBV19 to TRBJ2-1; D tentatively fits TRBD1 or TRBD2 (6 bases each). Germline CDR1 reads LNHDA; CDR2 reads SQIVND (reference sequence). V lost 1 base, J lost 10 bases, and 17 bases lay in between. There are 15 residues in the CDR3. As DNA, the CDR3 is TGTGCCAGTAGTATAGGGGGGGCTAAATCGGGCGAGCAGTTCTTC. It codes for CASSIGGAKSGEQFF. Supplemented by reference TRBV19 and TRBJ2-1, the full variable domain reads DGGITQSPKYLFRKEGQNVTLSCEQNLNHDAMYWYRQDPGQGLRLIYYSQIVNDFQKGDIAEGYSVSREKKESFPLTVTSAQKNPTAFYLCASSIGGAKSGEQFFGPGTRLTVL.

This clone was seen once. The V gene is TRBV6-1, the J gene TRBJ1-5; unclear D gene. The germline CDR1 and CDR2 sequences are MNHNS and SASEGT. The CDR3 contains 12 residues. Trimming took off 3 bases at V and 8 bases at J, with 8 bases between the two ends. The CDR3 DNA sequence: TGTGCCAGCAGTGACAGCCGGAAGCCCCAGCATTTT. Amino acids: CASSDSRKPQHF.

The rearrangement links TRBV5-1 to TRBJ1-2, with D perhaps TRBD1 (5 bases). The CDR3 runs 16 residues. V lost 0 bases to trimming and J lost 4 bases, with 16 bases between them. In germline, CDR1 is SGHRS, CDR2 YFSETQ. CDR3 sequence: CASSLAEVGQGYGYTF. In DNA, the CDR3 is TGCGCCAGCAGCTTGGCCGAAGTGGGGCAAGGCTATGGCTACACCTTC.

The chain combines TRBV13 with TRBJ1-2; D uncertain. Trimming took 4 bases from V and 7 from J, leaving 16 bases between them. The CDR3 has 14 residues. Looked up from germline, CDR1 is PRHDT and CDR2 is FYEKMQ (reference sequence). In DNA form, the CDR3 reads TGTGCCAGCAGCTCCCTCCCCGGGATGGGTGGCTACACCTTC. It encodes CASSSLPGMGGYTF.

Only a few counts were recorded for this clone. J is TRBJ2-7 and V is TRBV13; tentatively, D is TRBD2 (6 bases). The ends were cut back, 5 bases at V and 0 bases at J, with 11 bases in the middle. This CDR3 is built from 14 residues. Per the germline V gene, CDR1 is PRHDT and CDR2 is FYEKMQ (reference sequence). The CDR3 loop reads CASSPGGNSYEQYF. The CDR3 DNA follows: TGTGCCAGCAGCCCCGGGGGTAACTCCTACGAGCAGTACTTC.

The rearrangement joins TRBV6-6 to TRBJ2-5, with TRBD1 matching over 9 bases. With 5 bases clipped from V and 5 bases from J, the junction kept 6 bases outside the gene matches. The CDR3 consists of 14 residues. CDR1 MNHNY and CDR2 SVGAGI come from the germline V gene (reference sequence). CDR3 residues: CASSPGTGRETQYF. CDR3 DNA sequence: TGTGCCAGCAGTCCCGGGACAGGGAGGGAGACCCAGTACTTC.

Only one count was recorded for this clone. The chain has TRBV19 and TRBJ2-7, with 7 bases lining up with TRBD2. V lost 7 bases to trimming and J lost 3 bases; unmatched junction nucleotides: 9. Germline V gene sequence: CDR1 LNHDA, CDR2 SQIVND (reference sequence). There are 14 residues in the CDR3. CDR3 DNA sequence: TGTGCCAGTACTCGTACTAGCGTAGACTACGAGCAGTACTTC. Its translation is CASTRTSVDYEQYF.

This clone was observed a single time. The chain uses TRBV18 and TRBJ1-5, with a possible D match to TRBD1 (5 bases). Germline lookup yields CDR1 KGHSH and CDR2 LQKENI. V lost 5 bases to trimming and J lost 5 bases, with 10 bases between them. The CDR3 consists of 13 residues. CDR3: CASSDSGDQPQHF. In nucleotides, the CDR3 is TGTGCCAGCTCAGACAGTGGCGATCAGCCCCAGCATTTT.

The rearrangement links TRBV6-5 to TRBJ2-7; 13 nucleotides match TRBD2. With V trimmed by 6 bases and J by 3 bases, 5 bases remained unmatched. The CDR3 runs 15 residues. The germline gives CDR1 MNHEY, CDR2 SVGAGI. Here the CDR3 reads CASSPGLAGVYEQYF. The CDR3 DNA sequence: TGTGCCAGCAGCCCTGGACTAGCGGGAGTCTACGAGCAGTACTTC.

The CDR3 here is CASSRMKGTANEQFF. The CDR3 DNA follows: TGCGCCAGCAGCCGAATGAAGGGGACGGCCAATGAGCAGTTCTTC. This chain uses TRBV4-1 with TRBJ2-1; D may match TRBD1 or TRBD2 (5 bases each). Germline CDR1 and CDR2: MGHRA and YSYEKL. There are 15 residues in the CDR3. V gave up 4 bases and J gave up 6 bases, with 16 bases separating them.

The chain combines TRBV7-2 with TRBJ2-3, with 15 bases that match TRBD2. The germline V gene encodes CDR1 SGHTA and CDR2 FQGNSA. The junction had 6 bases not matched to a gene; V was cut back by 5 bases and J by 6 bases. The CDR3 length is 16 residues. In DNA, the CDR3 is TGTGCCAGCAGCCGGACTAGCGGGGGGGCGGCCGATACGCAGTATTTT. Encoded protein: CASSRTSGGAADTQYF.

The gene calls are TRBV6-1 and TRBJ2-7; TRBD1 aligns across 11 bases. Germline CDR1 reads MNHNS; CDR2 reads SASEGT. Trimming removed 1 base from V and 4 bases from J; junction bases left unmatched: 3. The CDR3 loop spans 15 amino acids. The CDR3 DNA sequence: TGTGCCAGCAGTGAAGGGACAGGGGGCCTTTACGAGCAGTACTTC. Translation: CASSEGTGGLYEQYF.

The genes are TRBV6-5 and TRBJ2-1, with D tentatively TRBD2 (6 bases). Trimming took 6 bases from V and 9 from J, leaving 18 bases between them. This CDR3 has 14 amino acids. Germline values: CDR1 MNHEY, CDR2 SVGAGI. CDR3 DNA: TGTGCCAGCAGCCCCGGCGTCACGGGAGCTGAGCAGTTCTTC. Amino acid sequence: CASSPGVTGAEQFF.

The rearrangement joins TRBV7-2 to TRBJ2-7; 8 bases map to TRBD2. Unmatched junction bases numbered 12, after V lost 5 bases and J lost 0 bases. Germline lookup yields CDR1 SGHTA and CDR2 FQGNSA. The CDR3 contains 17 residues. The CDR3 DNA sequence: TGTGCCAGCAGCCACGGTTACGGGGGGGCCTCCTCCTACGAGCAGTACTTC. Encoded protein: CASSHGYGGASSYEQYF.

The CDR3 nucleotides read TGTGCCAGCAGCTTGGCGAGTACCGGGGAGCTGTTTTTT. Protein product: CASSLASTGELFF. The chain is built from TRBV11-2 and TRBJ2-2; D is unclear. The germline V and J ends were trimmed by 3 bases and 5 bases, with 7 bases remaining between them. The CDR3 is 13 amino acids. Germline V CDR1 and CDR2: SGHAT, FQNNGV.

CDR3 residues: CASSLDRTNYGYTF. The CDR3 DNA sequence: TGCGCCAGCAGCTTGGACAGAACTAACTATGGCTACACCTTC. J is TRBJ1-2 and V is TRBV5-1; D unclear. V lost 0 bases and J 0 bases, leaving 6 bases between the germline ends. The V gene's germline CDR1 is SGHRS and CDR2 YFSETQ. The CDR3 extends over 14 amino acids.

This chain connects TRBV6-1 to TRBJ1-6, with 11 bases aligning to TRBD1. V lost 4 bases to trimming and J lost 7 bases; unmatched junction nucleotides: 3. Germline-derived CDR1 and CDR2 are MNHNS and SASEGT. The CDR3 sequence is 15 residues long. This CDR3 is CASSVRDRGNSPLHF. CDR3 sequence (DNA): TGTGCCAGCAGTGTCCGGGACAGGGGGAATTCACCCCTCCACTTT.

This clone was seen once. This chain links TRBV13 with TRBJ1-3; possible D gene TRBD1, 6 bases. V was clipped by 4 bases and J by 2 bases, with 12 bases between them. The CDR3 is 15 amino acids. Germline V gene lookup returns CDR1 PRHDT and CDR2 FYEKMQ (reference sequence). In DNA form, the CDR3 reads TGTGCCAGCAGCTCCTGGGGGCTCCCTGGAAACACCATATATTTT. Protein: CASSSWGLPGNTIYF.

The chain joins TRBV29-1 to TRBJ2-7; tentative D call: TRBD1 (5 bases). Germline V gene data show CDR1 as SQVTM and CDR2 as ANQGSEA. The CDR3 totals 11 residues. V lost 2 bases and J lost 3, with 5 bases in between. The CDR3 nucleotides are TGCAGCGTTGAACAGGGCTACGAGCAGTACTTC. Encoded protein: CSVEQGYEQYF.